A selection of T cell receptor beta chains follows, all from one sample in a study of blood T cell repertoires in COVID-19. Some clones are missing from TCRdb's copy, which holds only in-frame ones; the method was immunoSEQ multiplex PCR. The sample shows some 190,000 clones, under 85% of them seen only once. Source material: peripheral blood. Every receptor here comes from a man older than 75 with COVID-19, enrolled during active disease. The conserved cysteine and the conserved F or W are not part of the CDR3 here. A D gene is named only where the DNA matches it firmly.

V	D	J	CDR3
TRBV7-6	TRBD2	TRBJ2-3	ASSLGGPRGGTDTQY
TRBV18	-	TRBJ2-7	ASSRGSYEQY
TRBV2	-	TRBJ2-7	ASSLTNRNSYEQY
TRBV15	-	TRBJ1-2	ATSRGTPLYYGYT
TRBV7-2	TRBD1	TRBJ2-7	ASSLRTGGYEQY
TRBV5-4	-	TRBJ1-1	ASSLDKMNTEAF
TRBV3-1/TRBV3-2	-	TRBJ2-7	ASSGGPGREQY
TRBV6-6	TRBD1	TRBJ1-2	ASSYWGLQGLYGYT
TRBV3-1/TRBV3-2	-	TRBJ1-2	ASSQVGGGIYGYT
TRBV7-9	-	TRBJ2-7	ASSLWEGGEQY
TRBV7-2	-	TRBJ2-7	ASSLVRAGPYEQY
TRBV6-2/TRBV6-3	-	TRBJ2-1	ASSGPAGINFNEQF
TRBV19	-	TRBJ1-3	ASSISGNTIY
TRBV5-1	-	TRBJ1-1	ASSLAGWNTEAF
TRBV4-3	-	TRBJ1-4	ASSRGGLEKLF
TRBV10-3	TRBD1	TRBJ1-4	AIRGTGTTNEKLF
TRBV14	TRBD1	TRBJ2-6	ASRRGQGVAGANVLT
TRBV6-5	-	TRBJ2-7	ASSRDTYYEQY
TRBV6-1	-	TRBJ1-1	ASSEAGLNTEAF
TRBV5-1	-	TRBJ1-2	ASSPPTELDGYT
TRBV2	TRBD1	TRBJ2-7	ASRDWDSSYEQY
TRBV2	-	TRBJ1-1	ASILGHANTEAF
TRBV2	TRBD1	TRBJ2-7	ASRQGAGEQY
TRBV2	-	TRBJ1-1	ASSAERDTEAF
TRBV6-6	-	TRBJ1-1	ASSGHPNTEAF
TRBV27	TRBD1	TRBJ1-6	ASSFVGGAGSPLH
TRBV15	-	TRBJ2-5	ATSRSETQY
TRBV9	-	TRBJ2-3	ASSLTFRNGAHNTQY
TRBV27	TRBD1	TRBJ2-5	ASTSTGGWKTQY
TRBV19	TRBD1	TRBJ2-7	ASSARQGQGEQY
TRBV19	TRBD1	TRBJ1-4	ASSRQGPSTNEKLF
TRBV5-5	-	TRBJ1-5	ASSLGGGEDQPQH
TRBV29-1	-	TRBJ1-1	SVAGTGAF